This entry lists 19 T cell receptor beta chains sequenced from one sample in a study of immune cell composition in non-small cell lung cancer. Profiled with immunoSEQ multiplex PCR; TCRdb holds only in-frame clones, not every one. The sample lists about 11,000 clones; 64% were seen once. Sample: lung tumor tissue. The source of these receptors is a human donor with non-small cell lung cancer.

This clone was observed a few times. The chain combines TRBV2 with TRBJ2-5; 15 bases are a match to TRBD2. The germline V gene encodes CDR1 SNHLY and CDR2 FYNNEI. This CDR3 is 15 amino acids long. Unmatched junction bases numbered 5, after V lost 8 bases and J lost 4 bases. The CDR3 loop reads CASGGGLAGGETQYF. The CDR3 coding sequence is TGTGCCAGCGGGGGGGGACTAGCGGGAGGAGAGACCCAGTACTTC. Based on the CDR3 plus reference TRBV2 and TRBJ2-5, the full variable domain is EPEVTQTPSHQVTQMGQEVILRCVPISNHLYFYWYRQILGQKVEFLVSFYNNEISEKSEIFDDQFSVERPDGSNFTLKIRSTKLEDSAMYFCASGGGLAGGETQYFGPGTRLLVL.

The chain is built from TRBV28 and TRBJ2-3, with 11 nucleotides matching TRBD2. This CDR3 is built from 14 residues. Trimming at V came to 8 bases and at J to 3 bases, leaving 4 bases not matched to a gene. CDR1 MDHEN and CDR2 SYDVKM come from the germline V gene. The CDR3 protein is CASSWTSGTDTQYF. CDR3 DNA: TGTGCCAGCTCATGGACTAGCGGGACAGATACGCAGTATTTT.

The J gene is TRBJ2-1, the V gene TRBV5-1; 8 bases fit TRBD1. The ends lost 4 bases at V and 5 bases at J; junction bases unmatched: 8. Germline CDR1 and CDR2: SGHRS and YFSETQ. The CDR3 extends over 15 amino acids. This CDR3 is CASSVLSTGDNEQFF. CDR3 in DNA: TGCGCCAGCAGCGTACTGTCGACAGGGGACAATGAGCAGTTCTTC. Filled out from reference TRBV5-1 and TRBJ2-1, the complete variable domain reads KAGVTQTPRYLIKTRGQQVTLSCSPISGHRSVSWYQQTPGQGLQFLFEYFSETQRNKGNFPGRFSGRQFSNSRSEMNVSTLELGDSALYLCASSVLSTGDNEQFFGPGTRLTVL.

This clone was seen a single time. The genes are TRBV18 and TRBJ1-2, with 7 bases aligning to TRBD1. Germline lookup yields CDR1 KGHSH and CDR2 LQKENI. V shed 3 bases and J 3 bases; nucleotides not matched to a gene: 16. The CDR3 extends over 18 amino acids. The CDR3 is CASSPSSGGPGYDYGYTF. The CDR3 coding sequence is TGTGCCAGCTCACCTTCCTCAGGGGGGCCGGGTTACGACTATGGCTACACCTTC.

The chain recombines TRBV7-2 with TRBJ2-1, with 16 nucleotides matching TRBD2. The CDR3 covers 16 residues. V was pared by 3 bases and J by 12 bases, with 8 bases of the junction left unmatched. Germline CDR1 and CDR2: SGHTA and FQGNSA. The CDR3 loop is CASSFTGTSGRAGQFF. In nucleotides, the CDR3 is TGTGCCAGCAGCTTCACCGGGACTAGCGGGAGGGCCGGGCAGTTCTTC.

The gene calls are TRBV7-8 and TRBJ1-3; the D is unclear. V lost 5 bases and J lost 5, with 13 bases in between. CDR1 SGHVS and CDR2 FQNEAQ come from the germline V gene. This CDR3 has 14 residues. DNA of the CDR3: TGTGCCAGCAGCCCTACCCAATCAAGAAACACCATATATTTT. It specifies CASSPTQSRNTIYF.

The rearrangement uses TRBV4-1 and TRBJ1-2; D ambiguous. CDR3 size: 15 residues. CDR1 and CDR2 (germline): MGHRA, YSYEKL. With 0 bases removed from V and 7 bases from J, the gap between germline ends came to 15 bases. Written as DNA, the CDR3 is TGCGCCAGCAGCCAAGATAGCAGTGGTAGTCTTGGCTACACCTTC. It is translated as CASSQDSSGSLGYTF.

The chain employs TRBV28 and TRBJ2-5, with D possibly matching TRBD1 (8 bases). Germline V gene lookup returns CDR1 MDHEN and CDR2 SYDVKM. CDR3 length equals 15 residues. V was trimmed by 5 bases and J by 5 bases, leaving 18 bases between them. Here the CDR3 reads CASSPRTGRGETQYF. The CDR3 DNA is TGTGCCAGCAGTCCTCGGACAGGGAGGGGGGAGACCCAGTACTTC.

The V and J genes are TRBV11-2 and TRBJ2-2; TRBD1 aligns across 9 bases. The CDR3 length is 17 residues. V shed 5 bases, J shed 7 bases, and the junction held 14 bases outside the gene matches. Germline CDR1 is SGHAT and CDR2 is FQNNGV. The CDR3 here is CASSPSAGTGKIGELFF. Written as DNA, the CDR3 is TGTGCCAGCAGCCCGAGCGCCGGGACAGGGAAAATCGGGGAGCTGTTTTTT.

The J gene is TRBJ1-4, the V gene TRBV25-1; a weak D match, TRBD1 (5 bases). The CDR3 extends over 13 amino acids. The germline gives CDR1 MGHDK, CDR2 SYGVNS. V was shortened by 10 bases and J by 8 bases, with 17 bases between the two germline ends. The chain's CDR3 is CATEGGVIEKLFF. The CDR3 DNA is TGTGCCACCGAAGGAGGGGTAATAGAAAAACTGTTTTTT.

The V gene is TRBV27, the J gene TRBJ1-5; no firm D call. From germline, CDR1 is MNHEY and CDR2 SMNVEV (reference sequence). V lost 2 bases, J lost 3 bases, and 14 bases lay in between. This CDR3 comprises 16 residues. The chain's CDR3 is CASSLGSGDPNQPQHF. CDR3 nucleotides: TGTGCCAGCAGTTTAGGATCAGGCGATCCCAATCAGCCCCAGCATTTT.

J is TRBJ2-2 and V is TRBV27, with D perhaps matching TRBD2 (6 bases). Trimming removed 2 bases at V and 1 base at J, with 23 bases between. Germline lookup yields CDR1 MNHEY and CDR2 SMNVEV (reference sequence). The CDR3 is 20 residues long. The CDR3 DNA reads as TGTGCCAGCAGTTTAAGACCTTCATCTTCATTCGGGGGGAACACCGGGGAGCTGTTTTTT. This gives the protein CASSLRPSSSFGGNTGELFF.

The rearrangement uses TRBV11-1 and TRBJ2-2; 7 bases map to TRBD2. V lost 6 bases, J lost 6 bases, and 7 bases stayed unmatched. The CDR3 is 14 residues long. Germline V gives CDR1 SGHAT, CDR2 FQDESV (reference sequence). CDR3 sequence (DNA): TGTGCCAGCAGACCGGGACTAAAGTCCGGGGAGCTGTTTTTT. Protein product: CASRPGLKSGELFF.

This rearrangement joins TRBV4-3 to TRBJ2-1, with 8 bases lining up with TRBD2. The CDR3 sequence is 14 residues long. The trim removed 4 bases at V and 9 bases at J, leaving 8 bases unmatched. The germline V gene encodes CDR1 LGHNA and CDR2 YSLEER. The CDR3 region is CASSRAGLAGEQFF. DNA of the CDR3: TGCGCCAGCAGCCGAGCCGGACTAGCAGGTGAGCAGTTCTTC.

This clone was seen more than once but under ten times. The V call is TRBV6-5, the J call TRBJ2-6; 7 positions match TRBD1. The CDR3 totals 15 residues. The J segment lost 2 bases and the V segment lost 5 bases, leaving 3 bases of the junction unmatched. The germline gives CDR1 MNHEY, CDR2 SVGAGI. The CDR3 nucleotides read TGTGCCAGCAGTATCGACAGGGCTGGGGCCAACGTCCTGACTTTC. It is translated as CASSIDRAGANVLTF.

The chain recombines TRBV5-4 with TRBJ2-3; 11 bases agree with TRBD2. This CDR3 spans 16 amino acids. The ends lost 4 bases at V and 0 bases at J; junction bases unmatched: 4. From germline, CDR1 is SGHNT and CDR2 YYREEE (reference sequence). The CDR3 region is CASSQGLAGSTDTQYF. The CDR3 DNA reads TGTGCCAGCAGCCAAGGACTAGCGGGTAGCACAGATACGCAGTATTTT.

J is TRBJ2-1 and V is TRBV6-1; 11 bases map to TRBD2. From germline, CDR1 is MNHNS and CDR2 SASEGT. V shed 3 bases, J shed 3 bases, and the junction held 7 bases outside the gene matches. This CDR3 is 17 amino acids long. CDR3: CASSDPLTSGNYNEQFF. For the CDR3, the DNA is TGTGCCAGCAGTGACCCTTTGACTAGCGGGAACTACAATGAGCAGTTCTTC.

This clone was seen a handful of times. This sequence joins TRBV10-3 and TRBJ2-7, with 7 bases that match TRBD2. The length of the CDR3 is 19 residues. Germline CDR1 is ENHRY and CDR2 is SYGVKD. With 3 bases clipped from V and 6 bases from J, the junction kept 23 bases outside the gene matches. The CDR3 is CAISDSHVVREPLSGEQYF. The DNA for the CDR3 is TGTGCCATCAGTGATTCCCATGTAGTGCGGGAGCCCCTCTCGGGCGAGCAGTACTTC.

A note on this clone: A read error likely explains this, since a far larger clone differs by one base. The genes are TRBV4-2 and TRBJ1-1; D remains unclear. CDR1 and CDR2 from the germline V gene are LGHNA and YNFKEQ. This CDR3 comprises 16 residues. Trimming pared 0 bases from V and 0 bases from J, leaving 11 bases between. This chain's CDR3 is CASSQDHGGLNTEAFF. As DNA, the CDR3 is TGTGCCAGCAGCCAAGATCATGGCGGATTGAACACTGAAGCTTTCTTT.